What follows are 10 T cell receptor beta chains derived from one specimen sequenced in a study of T cells after yellow fever vaccination. TCRdb called the 5' RACE reads again in MiXCR, with one record for every CDR3 protein. Of 300,000 to 400,000 distinct CDR3 sequences in the sample, about 4% were seen once. The sequencing used PBMCs, collected 5 days after the yellow fever booster vaccination. The receptors were gathered from a man aged 18 to 30 who received the YFV17D yellow fever vaccine.

This clonotype came up a few times. This chain uses TRBV18 with TRBJ1-3; no firm D call. CDR3 length equals 16 residues. V lost 4 bases, J lost 2 bases, and 15 bases lay in between. Germline loops: CDR1 KGHSH, CDR2 LQKENI. CDR3 sequence (DNA): TGTGCCAGCTCACGAGGGCAGTCCAATGCTGGAAACACCATATATTTT. This translates into CASSRGQSNAGNTIYF.

The chain uses TRBV9 and TRBJ2-7; 11 bases agree with TRBD1. CDR1 is SGDLS, CDR2 YYNGEE, per germline. The CDR3 length is 16 residues. The trim removed 0 bases at V and 3 bases at J, leaving 5 bases unmatched. The chain's CDR3 is CASSVAPGTGGYEQYF. The DNA for the CDR3 is TGTGCCAGCAGCGTAGCCCCTGGGACAGGGGGCTACGAGCAGTACTTC. Filled out from reference TRBV9 and TRBJ2-7, the complete variable domain reads DSGVTQTPKHLITATGQRVTLRCSPRSGDLSVYWYQQSLDQGLQFLIQYYNGEERAKGNILERFSAQQFPDLHSELNLSSLELGDSALYFCASSVAPGTGGYEQYFGPGTRLTVT.

DNA of the CDR3: TGTGCCAGCAGGCTCTGGGGGCGAGGAGATACGCAGTATTTT. It encodes CASRLWGRGDTQYF. This chain uses TRBV7-8 with TRBJ2-3; D might be TRBD1 (6 bases). This CDR3 has 14 amino acids. With 6 bases removed from V and 5 bases from J, the gap between germline ends came to 15 bases. Per germline, CDR1 SGHVS and CDR2 FQNEAQ.

This clonotype was seen a few times. The genes are TRBV2 and TRBJ2-1, with D possibly matching TRBD2 (6 bases). V was shortened by 3 bases and J by 5 bases, with 11 bases between the two germline ends. The CDR3 has 14 residues. Germline values: CDR1 SNHLY, CDR2 FYNNEI. The CDR3 reads CASSEEAGHNEQFF. CDR3 in DNA: TGTGCCAGCAGTGAGGAGGCGGGGCACAATGAGCAGTTCTTC.

The chain is built from TRBV12-3 or TRBV12-4 and TRBJ2-7; tentative D call: TRBD1 (6 bases). Trimming shortened V by 4 bases and J by 2 bases, and 9 bases separated the two germline ends. The CDR3 has 13 residues. DNA of the CDR3: TGTGCCAGCAGTTGGGGGCCGACCTACGAGCAGTACTTC. This gives the protein CASSWGPTYEQYF.

This clonotype was counted between two and nine times. The chain uses TRBV6-5 and TRBJ1-2; 10 bases align to TRBD1. The ends lost 2 bases at V and 5 bases at J; junction bases unmatched: 8. The CDR3 loop spans 16 amino acids. Germline-derived CDR1 and CDR2 are MNHEY and SVGAGI. The CDR3 DNA follows: TGTGCCAGCAGTTACGCGCGACAGGGGGCCCTATATGGCTACACCTTC. Protein: CASSYARQGALYGYTF.

This clonotype was counted a few times. This rearrangement joins TRBV28 to TRBJ1-2; D not resolved. The germline V gene encodes CDR1 MDHEN and CDR2 SYDVKM. V lost 3 bases to trimming and J lost 5 bases, with 16 bases between them. This CDR3 has 15 amino acids. This chain's CDR3 is CASSFGGKEHYGYTF. The CDR3 nucleotides read TGTGCCAGCAGTTTCGGCGGTAAGGAGCATTATGGCTACACCTTC.

This clonotype showed up many times. The chain uses TRBV28 and TRBJ2-7; 7 bases align to TRBD1. The CDR3 extends over 13 amino acids. V lost 6 bases, J lost 2 bases, and 4 bases stayed unmatched. The germline gives CDR1 MDHEN, CDR2 SYDVKM. The CDR3: CASSPGQTYEQYF. The CDR3 DNA is TGTGCCAGCAGCCCGGGACAGACCTACGAGCAGTACTTC.

CDR3 nucleotide sequence: TGTGCCAGCAGCCAAGGCAATACAGGGGAGGGCAATGAGCAGTTCTTC. It translates to CASSQGNTGEGNEQFF. The chain recombines TRBV7-9 with TRBJ2-1, with D possibly being TRBD1 or TRBD2 (7 bases each). This CDR3 is 16 amino acids long. Between the trimmed V and J ends, which lost 5 bases and 6 bases, there was a span of 20 bases. Germline assignment: CDR1 SEHNR and CDR2 FQNEAQ (reference sequence).

The genes are TRBV5-1 and TRBJ2-5; no definite D call. V shed 4 bases and J shed 2 bases, with 12 bases lying between them. This CDR3 has 14 amino acids. The germline V gene encodes CDR1 SGHRS and CDR2 YFSETQ. CDR3 nucleotide sequence: TGCGCCAGCAGCGGTGGCAGCCTTCAAGAGACCCAGTACTTC. It encodes CASSGGSLQETQYF.